This entry is about one T cell receptor (beta chain). This record comes from a study of blood T cell repertoires in COVID-19. Study in general: PBMCs, B-cell-depleted T cells, or T cells provided the cDNA or gDNA that made up the material.

CDR3 length: 13 residues. Trimming shortened V by 2 bases and J by 2 bases, and 6 bases separated the two germline ends. The germline CDR1 and CDR2 sequences are KGHSH and LQKENI. TCRdb's copy holds only in-frame clones and misses some; the assay was immunoSEQ multiplex PCR. Of 60,000 to 85,000 clones listed, roughly 74% are singletons. The chain is built from TRBV18 and TRBJ2-5; D gene unclear. The sequenced material came from peripheral blood. The receptor's source is a human donor in a cohort sampled during active COVID-19. CDR3 nucleotide sequence: TGTGCCAGCTCACCAAACGCGCAAGAGACCCAGTACTTC. It encodes CASSPNAQETQYF. The full variable domain, with the rest looked up from reference TRBV18 and TRBJ2-5, is NAGVMQNPRHLVRRRGQEARLRCSPMKGHSHVYWYRQLPEEGLKFMVYLQKENIIDESGMPKERFSAEFPKEGPSILRIQQVVRGDSAAYFCASSPNAQETQYFGPGTRLLVL.